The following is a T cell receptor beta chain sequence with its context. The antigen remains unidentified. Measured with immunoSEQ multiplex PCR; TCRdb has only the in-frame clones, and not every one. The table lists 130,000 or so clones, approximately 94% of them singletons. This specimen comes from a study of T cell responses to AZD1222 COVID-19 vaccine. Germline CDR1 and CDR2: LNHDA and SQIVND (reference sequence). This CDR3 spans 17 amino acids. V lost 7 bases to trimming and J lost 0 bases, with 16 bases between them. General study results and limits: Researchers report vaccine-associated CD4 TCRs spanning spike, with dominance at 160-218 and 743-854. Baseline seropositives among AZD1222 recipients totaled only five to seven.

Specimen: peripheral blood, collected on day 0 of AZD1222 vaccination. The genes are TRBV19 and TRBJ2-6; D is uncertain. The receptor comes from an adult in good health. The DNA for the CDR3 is TGTGCCAGTACCTCCTCGGGTTTGTCCTCTGGGGCCAACGTCCTGACTTTC. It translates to CASTSSGLSSGANVLTF.